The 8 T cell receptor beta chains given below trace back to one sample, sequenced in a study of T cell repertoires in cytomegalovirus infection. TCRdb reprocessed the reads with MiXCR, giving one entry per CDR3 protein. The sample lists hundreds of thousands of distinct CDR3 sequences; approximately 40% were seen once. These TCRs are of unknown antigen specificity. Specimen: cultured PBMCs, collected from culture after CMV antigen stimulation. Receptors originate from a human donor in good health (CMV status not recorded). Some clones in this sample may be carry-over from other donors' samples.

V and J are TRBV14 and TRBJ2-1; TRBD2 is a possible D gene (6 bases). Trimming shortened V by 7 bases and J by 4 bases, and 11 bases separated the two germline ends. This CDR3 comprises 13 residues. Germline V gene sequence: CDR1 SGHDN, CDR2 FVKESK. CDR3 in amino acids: CASTREPYNEQFF. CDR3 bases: TGTGCCAGCACCCGGGAGCCGTACAATGAGCAGTTCTTC. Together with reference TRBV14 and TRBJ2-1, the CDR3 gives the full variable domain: EAGVTQFPSHSVIEKGQTVTLRCDPISGHDNLYWYRRVMGKEIKFLLHFVKESKQDESGMPNNRFLAERTGGTYSTLKVQPAELEDSGVYFCASTREPYNEQFFGPGTRLTVL.

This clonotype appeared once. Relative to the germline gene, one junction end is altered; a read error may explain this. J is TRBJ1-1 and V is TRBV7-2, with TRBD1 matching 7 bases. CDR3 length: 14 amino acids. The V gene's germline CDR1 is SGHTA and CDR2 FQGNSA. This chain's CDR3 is CDSSMQGGNTEAFF. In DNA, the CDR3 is TGTGACAGCAGCATGCAGGGGGGGAACACTGAAGCTTTCTTT.

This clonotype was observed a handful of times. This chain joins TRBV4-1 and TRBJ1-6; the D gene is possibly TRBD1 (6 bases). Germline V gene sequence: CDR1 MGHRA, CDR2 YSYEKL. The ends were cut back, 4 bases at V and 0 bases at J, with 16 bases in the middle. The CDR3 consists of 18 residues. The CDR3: CASSLEGEAHSYNSPLHF. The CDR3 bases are TGCGCCAGCAGCCTAGAGGGGGAGGCCCACTCCTATAATTCACCCCTCCACTTT.

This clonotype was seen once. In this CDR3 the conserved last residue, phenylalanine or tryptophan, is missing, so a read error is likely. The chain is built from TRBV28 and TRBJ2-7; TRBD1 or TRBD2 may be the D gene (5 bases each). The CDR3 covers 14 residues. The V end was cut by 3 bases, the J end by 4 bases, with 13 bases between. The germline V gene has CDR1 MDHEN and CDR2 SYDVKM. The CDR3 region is CASSFSGDGYEQYI. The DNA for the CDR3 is TGTGCCAGCAGTTTCTCTGGGGACGGGTACGAGCAGTACATC.

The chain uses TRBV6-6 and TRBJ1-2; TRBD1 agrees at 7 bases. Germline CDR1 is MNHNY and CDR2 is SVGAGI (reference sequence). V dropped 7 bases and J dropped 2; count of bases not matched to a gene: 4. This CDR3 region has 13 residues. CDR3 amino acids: CASTLTGNYGYTF. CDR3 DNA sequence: TGTGCCAGCACCCTGACAGGGAACTATGGCTACACCTTC.

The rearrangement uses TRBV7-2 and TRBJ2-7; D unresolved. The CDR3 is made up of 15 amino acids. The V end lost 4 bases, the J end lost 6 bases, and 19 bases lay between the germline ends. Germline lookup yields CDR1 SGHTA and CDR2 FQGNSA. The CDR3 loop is CASSWVPTPRAEQYF. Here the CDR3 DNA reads TGTGCCAGCAGCTGGGTCCCCACCCCGCGAGCCGAGCAGTACTTC.

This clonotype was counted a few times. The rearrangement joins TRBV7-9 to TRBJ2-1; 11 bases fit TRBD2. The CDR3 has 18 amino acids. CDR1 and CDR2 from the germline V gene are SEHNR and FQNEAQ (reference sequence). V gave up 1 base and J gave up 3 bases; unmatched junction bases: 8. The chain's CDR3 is CASSLVGASGRYYNEQFF. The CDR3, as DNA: TGTGCCAGCAGCTTAGTGGGGGCTAGCGGGAGGTACTACAATGAGCAGTTCTTC.

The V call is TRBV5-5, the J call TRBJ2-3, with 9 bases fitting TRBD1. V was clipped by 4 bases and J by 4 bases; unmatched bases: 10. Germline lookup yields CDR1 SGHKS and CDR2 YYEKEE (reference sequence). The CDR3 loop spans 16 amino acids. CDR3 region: CASSPRTGVWSDTQYF. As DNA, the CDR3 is TGTGCCAGCAGCCCGAGGACAGGGGTTTGGTCAGATACGCAGTATTTT.